This TCR beta chain was identified during a study of STAT3 mutations in large granular lymphocyte leukemia. Study in general: Roughly 37% of treated T-LGLL patients showed hematologic response to immunosuppression.

A note on this clone: The antigen is unknown.

Findings of the study overall: Clonal expansion was inferred from other time points because no sample existed at each clone's first appearance. In several patients, dominant TCR clone burden exceeded STAT3 mutant burden. Every T-LGLL patient had at least one immunodominant TCRbeta clonotype. Some patients had persisting codominant clonotypes that could mask small clones.

The table came from immunoSEQ multiplex PCR; TCRdb's copy has only in-frame clones and leaves some out. The sample consists of tens of thousands of clones, approximately 83% of them appearing once. This TCR derives from a man aged 55-75 years with T-cell large granular lymphocyte leukemia. Some clones in this sample may be carry-over from other donors' samples. Sequencing input: peripheral blood mononuclear cells.

CDR3 in amino acids: CASSGPGSGVYEQFF. The CDR3 DNA sequence: TGTGCCAGCAGCGGCCCCGGGTCAGGGGTCTATGAGCAGTTCTTC. The chain employs TRBV5-4 and TRBJ2-1, with TRBD1 as a possible D gene (6 bases). Trimming removed 4 bases from V and 8 bases from J, with 19 bases in between. The CDR3 has 15 residues. Looked up from germline, CDR1 is SGHNT and CDR2 is YYREEE (reference sequence).